The present TCR beta chain was sequenced within a study of blood T cell repertoires in COVID-19 (dated by TCRdb to the early 2020s). At the level of the whole study: Samples covering the acute and convalescent phases of COVID-19 were provided by collaborators in the United States, Italy and Spain. A freely available public database, intended as a resource for researchers studying the immune response to SARS-CoV-2, is where the repertoires were released. HLA class I and class II types, where available, came from metadata supplied by the sample provider rather than from assay-based typing. The sample metadata nearly always contained a de-identified subject ID, COVID-19 status, age in years and sex. The prospective study material was composed of cDNA or gDNA derived from T cells, B-cell-depleted T cells, or PBMCs. Samples were obtained from the ongoing ImmuneRACE study (first 160 participants) and from 1,254 subjects provided by 6 global collaborators. The dataset comprised deeply sampled blood TCRbeta repertoires from subjects exposed to, actively infected with, or recovered from COVID-19.

Spanning cysteine to phenylalanine, the CDR3 consists of 15 amino acids. Left in the record is the CDR3 DNA by itself, 45 bases read in frame from the first base. CDR1 and CDR2, per the germline V gene, are SGHNT and YENEEA. V loses 5 bases, J loses 6 bases, and the germline ends lie 14 bases apart. The immunoSEQ Assay, a bias-controlled multiplex PCR, was used to amplify TCRbeta CDR3 regions from genomic DNA. The authors' pipeline ran thus. Within the assay, amplification of reference gene primers was used to estimate how many nucleated cells each sample contained. Sequence reads were collapsed and filtered to measure the absolute abundance of every unique TCRbeta CDR3 rearrangement. For each sample, productive Simpson clonality was calculated as the square root of Simpson's diversity index across productive rearrangements. This immuneACCESS table, as held by TCRdb, lists in-frame sequences with V and J called but not all clones. Of the missing ones, under half trace to an unresolved V gene in checked studies; the others have no known cause. V and J calls and clone size are those listed in that table; D and trimming were worked out from the DNA. The sample includes more than 300,000 clones, with approximately 89% observed a single time. The ten largest make up approximately 1.6% of the sample.

At one collaborating source in Seattle, patients were enrolled during active infection and were followed longitudinally through the course of disease. Whole blood was collected in K2EDTA tubes by collaborating institutions according to the institutions' own protocols. Collaborator samples were shipped for TCRbeta analysis as frozen whole blood, isolated PBMCs, or DNA extracted from either sample type. Study-wide findings and limitations: The amount of clinical and demographic metadata varied by source and participant and was provided uncurated.

Comments on this clone: This receptor's antigen is unknown. Per-base quality was not reported, and no clone a single base away is much larger than it.

The sample consisted of peripheral blood. The TCR was taken from a woman aged 25 to 39 with COVID-19, enrolled during active disease. Recombination joined TRBV11-3 with TRBJ1-6; TRBD1 is possibly the D segment (6 matching bases). The DNA is as follows: TGTGCCAGCAGCAGGGAGGGGGACGGTAATTCACCCCTCCACTTT. Translated, it gives CASSREGDGNSPLHF.